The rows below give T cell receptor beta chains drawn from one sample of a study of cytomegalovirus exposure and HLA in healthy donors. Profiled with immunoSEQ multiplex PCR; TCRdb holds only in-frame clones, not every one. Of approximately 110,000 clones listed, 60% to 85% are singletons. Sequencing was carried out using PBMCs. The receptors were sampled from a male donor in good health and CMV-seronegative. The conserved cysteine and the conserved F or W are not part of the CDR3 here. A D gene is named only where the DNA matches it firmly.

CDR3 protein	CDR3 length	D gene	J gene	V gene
ASNQGLAGELEQF	13	TRBD2	TRBJ2-1	TRBV2
ASSPGQMDANIQY	13	TRBD1	TRBJ2-4	TRBV28
ASSPEGQFSYEQY	13	TRBD1	TRBJ2-7	TRBV18
ASTSGRVYSGELF	13	TRBD2	TRBJ2-2	TRBV10-1
ASVGSRGGELF	11	NA	TRBJ2-2	TRBV28
ASSTNRGLNTEAF	13	TRBD1	TRBJ1-1	TRBV19
ASSATVTGELF	11	NA	TRBJ2-2	TRBV9
ASSERGQGRAEAF	13	TRBD1	TRBJ1-1	TRBV4-1
ASSLDPKLAGGRQY	14	TRBD2	TRBJ2-5	TRBV11-3
ASSQDTIRAGEQF	13	NA	TRBJ2-1	TRBV4-3
ASSFGTGTYEQY	12	NA	TRBJ2-7	TRBV7-8
ASSSYRELYNEQF	13	NA	TRBJ2-1	TRBV11-3
ASSLAMGLAGGGNEQF	16	TRBD2	TRBJ2-1	TRBV7-9
ASSFTPDTQY	10	NA	TRBJ2-3	TRBV11-3
ASSITAEGQPQH	12	NA	TRBJ1-5	TRBV19
ASSHLTGSSGNTIY	14	NA	TRBJ1-3	TRBV4-2
ATSGGQIMNTEAF	13	TRBD1	TRBJ1-1	TRBV15
ASSLDGSLSYEKNTDTQY	18	NA	TRBJ2-3	TRBV11-2
ASSLSRDGDTQY	12	NA	TRBJ2-3	TRBV27
ASSEAPGQNYGYT	13	TRBD1	TRBJ1-2	TRBV6-1
ASGLVPRWTGGHTDTQY	17	TRBD1	TRBJ2-3	TRBV12-5
ASSYTDRLESYEQY	14	NA	TRBJ2-7	TRBV7-9
ASSQESVSTENTEAF	15	NA	TRBJ1-1	TRBV4-1
ASSPGQSSGNTIY	13	NA	TRBJ1-3	TRBV4-3
ASSQQTARNTGELF	14	NA	TRBJ2-2	TRBV4-3
ASSEEGQGMSGYT	13	TRBD1	TRBJ1-2	TRBV6-1
SVDRDSFLTRTEAF	14	NA	TRBJ1-1	TRBV29-1
ASSLDSGRARTDTQY	15	TRBD2	TRBJ2-3	TRBV7-6
ASSARDREYNEQF	13	TRBD1	TRBJ2-1	TRBV6-5
ATYTGTGGPSAYEQY	15	TRBD1	TRBJ2-7	TRBV10-3
ASSQAGSYEQY	11	NA	TRBJ2-7	TRBV18
ASSQDPASSNQPQH	14	NA	TRBJ1-5	TRBV4-1
ASSQSGRGAGELF	13	TRBD2	TRBJ2-2	TRBV4-1
ASSLSGTAGGSPLH	14	NA	TRBJ1-6	TRBV7-9
AWSGTGSGNTIY	12	TRBD1	TRBJ1-3	TRBV30
SSSPQREKLF	10	NA	TRBJ1-4	TRBV7-9
ASSKRDRGKGYT	12	TRBD1	TRBJ1-2	TRBV5-4
ASRLRTGVVPEGAF	14	TRBD1	TRBJ1-1	TRBV28
ASSQDVPNQPQH	12	NA	TRBJ1-5	TRBV4-2
ASSPRTSGPSYEQY	14	TRBD2	TRBJ2-7	TRBV27
ASSPDPSRGGELF	13	NA	TRBJ2-2	TRBV7-3
SLRGADTQY	9	NA	TRBJ2-3	TRBV20-1
ASSLVGHSDEQY	12	NA	TRBJ2-7	TRBV7-2
ASSLEGRGSYNEQF	14	NA	TRBJ2-1	TRBV5-8
ASTIRGDTEAF	11	NA	TRBJ1-1	TRBV28
ATSRDRVNQPQH	12	NA	TRBJ1-5	TRBV15
ASSMGQGSLYEQY	13	TRBD1	TRBJ2-7	TRBV19
ASSVAPMNTEAF	12	NA	TRBJ1-1	TRBV9
ASSFGPGTGFSYEQY	15	TRBD1	TRBJ2-7	TRBV27
ASSSFTRSYGYT	12	NA	TRBJ1-2	TRBV19
ASSFQGVTDTQY	12	TRBD1	TRBJ2-3	TRBV5-1
ASSGTGSTAF	10	TRBD1	TRBJ1-1	TRBV6-6
ASSSPRAGGNEQY	13	TRBD2	TRBJ2-7	TRBV6-4
ASSGGLAGLFNEQF	14	TRBD2	TRBJ2-1	TRBV19
ASSLQSGGTNQPQH	14	NA	TRBJ1-5	TRBV7-2